Listed here are 2 T cell receptor beta chains from one sample, sequenced in a study of blood T cell repertoires in COVID-19 (dated by TCRdb to about 2020). The library was built by means of the immunoSEQ multiplex PCR assay. Sourced from immuneACCESS, this table was stored by TCRdb with only in-frame sequences that have V and J called. A share of the clones is absent; for the studies checked, an unresolved V gene accounts for under half, and the remainder has no known explanation. The sample includes about 150,000 clones, with 65% to 90% observed a single time. The ten largest clones add up to roughly 3.4% of the sample. The specimen was peripheral blood. These receptors originate from a man between 65 and 85 years old with acute or convalescent COVID-19.

This clone was counted a single time. The chain has TRBV9 and TRBJ2-1, with D perhaps matching TRBD2 (5 bases). V lost 4 bases and J 0 bases, leaving 11 bases between the germline ends. CDR3 length equals 15 residues. CDR1 and CDR2 (germline): SGDLS, YYNGEE. CDR3 amino acids: CASSPEGSSYNEQFF. The CDR3, as DNA: TGTGCCAGCAGCCCCGAGGGAAGCTCCTACAATGAGCAGTTCTTC.

This chain connects TRBV7-3 to TRBJ2-3; perhaps TRBD2 as D (5 bases). The V end lost 1 base, the J end lost 2 bases, and 10 bases lay between the germline ends. CDR1 is SGHTA, CDR2 FQGTGA, per germline. The CDR3 consists of 15 residues. Here the CDR3 reads CASSLSPGNTDTQYF. Here the CDR3 DNA reads TGTGCCAGCAGCTTAAGCCCGGGAAACACAGATACGCAGTATTTT.